This passage covers 21 T cell receptor beta chains from one sample sequenced in a study of blood T cell repertoires in COVID-19. Profiled with immunoSEQ multiplex PCR; TCRdb holds only in-frame clones, not every one. The table has fewer than 700,000 clones, less than 90% seen once. The sequencing input was peripheral blood. The receptors originated from a woman in her 50s with COVID-19, enrolled during active disease.

The genes are TRBV9 and TRBJ1-1, with 7 nucleotides matching TRBD1. Germline CDR1 reads SGDLS; CDR2 reads YYNGEE. This CDR3 contains 14 residues. Trimming at V came to 4 bases and at J to 0 bases, leaving 3 bases not matched to a gene. The CDR3 reads CASSSGTVNTEAFF. CDR3 DNA sequence: TGTGCCAGCAGCTCCGGGACAGTGAACACTGAAGCTTTCTTT.

The genes are TRBV30 and TRBJ1-3, with unresolved D. Germline V gives CDR1 GTSNPN, CDR2 SVGIG (reference sequence). With 0 bases removed from V and 0 bases from J, the gap between germline ends came to 9 bases. The CDR3 covers 15 residues. This chain's CDR3 is CAWSVGGLSGNTIYF. CDR3 in DNA: TGTGCCTGGAGTGTAGGAGGGCTCTCTGGAAACACCATATATTTT.

The chain uses TRBV4-2 and TRBJ1-2, with D perhaps matching TRBD1 (6 bases). CDR3 size: 13 residues. Deletions cut 4 bases from V and 8 bases from J, with 14 bases between. Per germline, CDR1 LGHNA and CDR2 YNFKEQ. The CDR3 reads CASSRGGALGYTF. For the CDR3, the DNA is TGTGCCAGCAGCCGAGGGGGGGCCCTAGGCTACACCTTC.

The V and J genes are TRBV7-9 and TRBJ2-7, with 9 bases identical to TRBD1. From germline, CDR1 is SEHNR and CDR2 FQNEAQ (reference sequence). The CDR3 has 15 residues. The junction had 11 bases not matched to a gene; V was cut back by 6 bases and J by 5 bases. The CDR3, as DNA: TGTGCCAGCAGAACCGGGAGGACAGGGGACCACGAGCAGTACTTC. Amino acid sequence: CASRTGRTGDHEQYF.

The chain combines TRBV12-3 or TRBV12-4 with TRBJ1-5; TRBD1 agrees at 8 bases. This CDR3 has 13 residues. V shed 6 bases and J 9 bases; nucleotides not matched to a gene: 7. The CDR3 sequence is CASSQGAGRPQHF. In DNA, the CDR3 is TGTGCCAGCAGCCAGGGGGCTGGTCGGCCCCAGCATTTT.

The genes are TRBV4-1 and TRBJ1-2; D gene unclear. Trimming removed 4 bases at V and 5 bases at J, with 11 bases between. Germline CDR1 and CDR2: MGHRA and YSYEKL. This CDR3 is built from 13 residues. CDR3 nucleotide sequence: TGCGCCAGCAGCCCTTTGTACGGGTATGGCTACACCTTC. It is translated as CASSPLYGYGYTF.

The V gene is TRBV19, the J gene TRBJ2-1, with a tentative D call TRBD2 (6 bases). Per germline, CDR1 LNHDA and CDR2 SQIVND (reference sequence). The CDR3 has 15 amino acids. Trimming pared 7 bases from V and 4 bases from J, leaving 17 bases between. As DNA, the CDR3 is TGTGCCAGTACCACTAGCCGCGGGAAATACAATGAGCAGTTCTTC. Translating it yields CASTTSRGKYNEQFF.

The chain combines TRBV7-2 with TRBJ1-3, with 7 bases fitting TRBD1. V lost 5 bases, J lost 0 bases, and 10 bases stayed unmatched. This CDR3 spans 17 amino acids. Germline V gene data show CDR1 as SGHTA and CDR2 as FQGNSA. CDR3 protein: CASSPQGTASSGNTIYF. CDR3 DNA sequence: TGTGCCAGCAGCCCTCAAGGGACAGCTTCCTCTGGAAACACCATATATTTT.

The sample holds a few counts of this clone. The chain combines TRBV6-6 with TRBJ1-6; D might be TRBD1 (6 bases). Trimming cost V 8 bases and J 5 bases, with 13 bases left between them. Germline CDR1 reads MNHNY; CDR2 reads SVGAGI (reference sequence). The CDR3 totals 14 residues. The CDR3 protein is CASSTGMDNSPLHF. CDR3 sequence (DNA): TGTGCCAGCTCAACAGGGATGGATAATTCACCCCTCCACTTT.

In its sample, this clone was seen a few times. The chain employs TRBV11-2 and TRBJ1-5; D remains ambiguous. This CDR3 is built from 12 residues. Germline-derived CDR1 and CDR2 are SGHAT and FQNNGV. V dropped 2 bases and J dropped 9 bases, with 8 bases sitting between them. Written as DNA, the CDR3 is TGTGCCAGCAGCTTAAGAGGAGGGCCCCAGCATTTT. Encoded protein: CASSLRGGPQHF.

The chain has TRBV4-1 and TRBJ1-4; TRBD1 might be the D (6 bases). The CDR3 is made up of 15 amino acids. The germline gives CDR1 MGHRA, CDR2 YSYEKL. Trimming stripped 6 bases from V and 8 bases from J, with 19 bases between. Written as DNA, the CDR3 is TGCGCCAGCAGGATGGGGGCAGGCCAGTGGGAAAAACTGTTTTTT. Amino acid sequence: CASRMGAGQWEKLFF.

J is TRBJ1-5 and V is TRBV21-1. TRBV21-1 is reported as a pseudogene. The CDR3 length is 15 residues. The CDR3 bases are TGTGCCAGCAGCCGGGACTTTTGGGAGGGTCAGCCCCAGCATTTT. It codes for CASSRDFWEGQPQHF.

The chain carries TRBV10-2 and TRBJ1-2; D unclear. The length of the CDR3 is 16 residues. Trimming pared 2 bases from V and 8 bases from J, leaving 21 bases between. The germline V gene has CDR1 WSHSY and CDR2 SAAADI. CDR3 in amino acids: CASSEERAPNPGGYTF. The CDR3 DNA reads as TGCGCCAGCAGTGAGGAAAGGGCCCCTAACCCGGGGGGCTACACCTTC.

The chain carries TRBV4-1 and TRBJ2-3; TRBD2 agrees at 9 bases. J was trimmed by 2 bases and V by 4 bases; bases with no gene match: 4. Germline V gene lookup returns CDR1 MGHRA and CDR2 YSYEKL. The CDR3 totals 15 residues. For the CDR3, the DNA is TGCGCCAGCAGCCGTCTAGCGGGACCCACAGATACGCAGTATTTT. Translated, it gives CASSRLAGPTDTQYF.

This clone appeared a single time. The chain uses TRBV5-4 and TRBJ2-3; tentatively, D is TRBD1 (5 bases). Germline CDR1 SGHNT, CDR2 YYREEE (reference sequence). Trimming removed 0 bases at V and 5 bases at J, with 13 bases between. CDR3 size: 15 residues. The CDR3 spells CASSLEGNRIDTQYF. The CDR3, as DNA: TGTGCCAGCAGCTTGGAGGGGAACCGGATAGATACGCAGTATTTT.

J is TRBJ1-2 and V is TRBV5-1; D remains unclear. The CDR3 has 15 amino acids. Germline CDR1 is SGHRS and CDR2 is YFSETQ. Trimming pared 2 bases from V and 8 bases from J, leaving 19 bases between. This CDR3 is CASSLVGSEVEGYTF. CDR3 nucleotide sequence: TGCGCCAGCAGCTTAGTAGGCTCCGAGGTTGAGGGCTACACCTTC.

This clone has a single count. The chain recombines TRBV19 with TRBJ2-5; 8 bases fit TRBD2. CDR1 is LNHDA, CDR2 SQIVND, per germline (reference sequence). The CDR3 is made up of 14 amino acids. V shed 6 bases and J 5 bases; nucleotides not matched to a gene: 8. The CDR3 region is CASSPAGAMETQYF. The CDR3 region has the DNA TGTGCCAGTAGCCCAGCGGGGGCTATGGAGACCCAGTACTTC.

This chain links TRBV7-8 with TRBJ1-6; D is undetermined. The CDR3 has 15 residues. The germline V gene encodes CDR1 SGHVS and CDR2 FQNEAQ. V lost 4 bases to trimming and J lost 0 bases, with 7 bases between them. CDR3 residues: CASSSYSSYNSPLHF. The CDR3 nucleotides read TGTGCCAGCAGCTCTTATAGCTCCTATAATTCACCCCTCCACTTT.

This clone appeared once. V is TRBV7-8 and J is TRBJ1-1, with TRBD1 as a possible D gene (6 bases). CDR3 length equals 13 residues. The V gene lost 6 bases and the J gene lost 1 base, with 9 bases spanning the gap. From germline, CDR1 is SGHVS and CDR2 FQNEAQ. The CDR3 loop reads CASSPGQNTEAFF. CDR3 coding DNA: TGTGCCAGCAGTCCGGGACAGAACACTGAAGCTTTCTTT.

The V call is TRBV2, the J call TRBJ2-1, with 15 bases matching TRBD2. In germline, CDR1 is SNHLY, CDR2 FYNNEI. The trim removed 6 bases at V and 7 bases at J, leaving 1 base unmatched. The CDR3 contains 14 residues. The CDR3: CASSGTSGGNEQFF. CDR3 nucleotide sequence: TGTGCCAGCAGCGGGACTAGCGGGGGGAATGAGCAGTTCTTC.

The rearrangement uses TRBV3-1 (or the pseudogene TRBV3-2) and TRBJ2-2, with TRBD1 matching 9 bases. Per the germline V gene, CDR1 is LGHDT and CDR2 is YNNKEL (reference sequence). The CDR3 length is 16 residues. Unmatched junction bases numbered 7, after V lost 3 bases and J lost 5 bases. CDR3 sequence: CASSHGGTGNTGELFF. The CDR3 coding sequence is TGTGCCAGCAGCCATGGTGGGACAGGGAATACCGGGGAGCTGTTTTTT.